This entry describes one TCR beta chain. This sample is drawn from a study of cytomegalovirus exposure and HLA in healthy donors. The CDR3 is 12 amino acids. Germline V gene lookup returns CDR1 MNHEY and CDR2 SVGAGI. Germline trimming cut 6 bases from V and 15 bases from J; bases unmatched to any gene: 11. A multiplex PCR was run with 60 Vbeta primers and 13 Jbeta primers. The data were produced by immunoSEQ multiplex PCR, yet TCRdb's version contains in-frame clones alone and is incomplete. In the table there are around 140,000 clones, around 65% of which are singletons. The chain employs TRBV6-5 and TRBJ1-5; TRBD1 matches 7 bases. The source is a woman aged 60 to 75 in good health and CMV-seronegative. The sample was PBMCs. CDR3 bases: TGTGCCAGCAGCTCCGGGGACAGCGCGCCGCATTTT. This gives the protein CASSSGDSAPHF.